The 15 T cell receptor beta chains presented below share a single source sample, sequenced in a study of cytomegalovirus exposure and HLA in healthy donors. PCR employed 60 Vbeta and 13 Jbeta primers. Here immunoSEQ multiplex PCR was the method, and the copy in TCRdb shows in-frame clones only, minus some. The sample has over 65,000 clones, 65% to 70% seen once. The material sequenced was PBMCs. The receptors shown here come from a woman aged 45-65 years in good health and CMV-seropositive.

The chain links TRBV9 to TRBJ1-4; a possible D gene is TRBD1 (5 bases). In germline, CDR1 is SGDLS, CDR2 YYNGEE. Between the trimmed V and J ends, which lost 7 bases and 8 bases, there was a span of 15 bases. The CDR3 has 13 residues. The CDR3 sequence is CASSGGLGEKLFF. The CDR3 DNA reads TGTGCCAGCTCTGGGGGGTTGGGGGAAAAACTGTTTTTT.

This clone occurred a few times. Written as DNA, the CDR3 is TGTGCCAGCAGCGCAGGCTGGGAAACAGGGTTTCATGGCTACACCTTC. Its protein product is CASSAGWETGFHGYTF. The V call is TRBV9, the J call TRBJ1-2; tentative D call: TRBD1 (6 bases). Germline CDR1 reads SGDLS; CDR2 reads YYNGEE. The CDR3 has 16 residues. Trimming pared 3 bases from V and 6 bases from J, leaving 21 bases between.

This rearrangement joins TRBV5-4 to TRBJ2-5; 9 bases match TRBD1. V was pared by 4 bases and J by 4 bases, with 5 bases of the junction left unmatched. Per germline, CDR1 SGHNT and CDR2 YYREEE (reference sequence). This CDR3 spans 14 amino acids. In DNA form, the CDR3 reads TGTGCCAGCAGCCTCCCGGGACAGGGAGAGACCCAGTACTTC. Translating it yields CASSLPGQGETQYF.

In this sample, this clone turned up once. V gene TRBV9 combines with J gene TRBJ1-4, with D maybe TRBD1 (5 bases). The V and J ends lost 0 bases and 3 bases respectively, with 18 bases between them. CDR3 length equals 18 residues. Germline CDR1 is SGDLS and CDR2 is YYNGEE. CDR3 sequence (DNA): TGTGCCAGCAGCGTAGGAGGGCGGAGGGGCGCACCTAATGAAAAACTGTTTTTT. Translated, it gives CASSVGGRRGAPNEKLFF.

CDR3 DNA sequence: TGTGCCAGCAGCCCGGACGGGGACTATGGCTACACCTTC. This codes for CASSPDGDYGYTF. The chain employs TRBV6-1 and TRBJ1-2; the D is unclear. The V gene lost 6 bases and the J gene lost 3 bases, with 11 bases spanning the gap. CDR3 length: 13 residues. CDR1 and CDR2 from the germline V gene are MNHNS and SASEGT.

The chain couples TRBV10-1 to TRBJ2-5; tentatively, D is TRBD2 (6 bases). The CDR3 contains 16 residues. CDR1 is WNHNN, CDR2 SYGVQD, per germline (reference sequence). V lost 0 bases to trimming and J lost 3 bases, with 14 bases between them. Written as DNA, the CDR3 is TGCGCCAGCAGTGAGTCGAGCGCGGCGGGGAAAGAGACCCAGTACTTC. As protein: CASSESSAAGKETQYF.

This clone was seen only once. The rearrangement joins TRBV30 to TRBJ1-2; D is undetermined. V was shortened by 5 bases and J by 2 bases, with 18 bases between the two germline ends. The CDR3 sequence is 15 residues long. The germline V gene encodes CDR1 GTSNPN and CDR2 SVGIG (reference sequence). The DNA of the CDR3 is TGTGCCTGGCAATCCCCGCGGGTTCGGAACTATGGCTACACCTTC. This encodes CAWQSPRVRNYGYTF.

The rearrangement joins TRBV7-2 to TRBJ2-5; 11 nucleotides align to TRBD1. This CDR3 spans 15 amino acids. The germline V gene encodes CDR1 SGHTA and CDR2 FQGNSA. Germline trimming cut 7 bases from V and 5 bases from J; bases unmatched to any gene: 9. The CDR3 nucleotides are TGTGCCAGCACTCCGGGACAGGGGGGGTGGGAGACCCAGTACTTC. Translation: CASTPGQGGWETQYF. The full variable domain, completed using reference TRBV7-2 and TRBJ2-5, is GAGVSQSPSNKVTEKGKDVELRCDPISGHTALYWYRQSLGQGLEFLIYFQGNSAPDKSGLPSDRFSAERTGGSVSTLTIQRTQQEDSAVYLCASTPGQGGWETQYFGPGTRLLVL.

The chain carries TRBV2 and TRBJ1-1; 7 positions match TRBD1. Germline V gene lookup returns CDR1 SNHLY and CDR2 FYNNEI. Unmatched junction bases numbered 7, after V lost 5 bases and J lost 4 bases. This CDR3 has 14 residues. This CDR3 is CASSKKTGITEAFF. CDR3 DNA sequence: TGTGCCAGCAGTAAAAAGACAGGGATCACTGAAGCTTTCTTT.

A remark on this clone: The limits of the CDR3 on the DNA are not certain, so only TCRdb's listed CDR3 is given. The rearrangement joins TRBV9 to TRBJ2-7; no DNA check was done on the table's D call, TRBD1. Germline CDR1 and CDR2: SGDLS and YYNGEE. Both ends counted, the CDR3 spans 14 residues. CDR3 amino acids: CASSVRARADEQYF.

The CDR3 loop is CASSEVQGGVNQPQHF. DNA of the CDR3: TGTGCCAGCAGTGAAGTACAGGGTGGGGTTAATCAGCCCCAGCATTTT. The genes are TRBV6-1 and TRBJ1-5; D might be TRBD1 (6 bases). V lost 1 base to trimming and J lost 4 bases, with 14 bases between them. This CDR3 spans 16 amino acids. Looked up from germline, CDR1 is MNHNS and CDR2 is SASEGT.

The gene calls are TRBV6-5 and TRBJ1-2; D unresolved. The CDR3 loop spans 13 amino acids. Deletions cut 7 bases from V and 5 bases from J, with 14 bases between. Germline V gene sequence: CDR1 MNHEY, CDR2 SVGAGI. CDR3 protein: CASTSRLYYGYTF. The CDR3 DNA is TGTGCCAGCACCTCTCGACTTTATTATGGCTACACCTTC.

This clone has more than one count but fewer than ten. V gene TRBV9 combines with J gene TRBJ1-1; D unclear. V dropped 5 bases and J dropped 1 base, with 9 bases sitting between them. CDR1 SGDLS and CDR2 YYNGEE come from the germline V gene. The CDR3 is made up of 13 amino acids. The CDR3: CASSDTGNTEAFF. CDR3 coding DNA: TGTGCCAGCAGTGACACTGGGAACACTGAAGCTTTCTTT.

This clone was counted between two and nine times. V gene TRBV7-3 combines with J gene TRBJ1-2; TRBD1 might be the D (5 bases). CDR1 and CDR2 (germline): SGHTA, FQGTGA. The CDR3 runs 15 residues. Trimming cost V 1 base and J 0 bases, with 9 bases left between them. The CDR3 sequence: CASSLSTDTNYGYTF. The CDR3 coding sequence is TGTGCCAGCAGCTTAAGCACGGACACTAACTATGGCTACACCTTC.

The chain combines TRBV5-6 with TRBJ1-1, with a weak D call TRBD1 (5 bases). Germline CDR1 SGHDT, CDR2 YYEEEE. V was shortened by 2 bases and J by 4 bases, with 9 bases between the two germline ends. This CDR3 spans 13 amino acids. This CDR3 reads CASSFGGGTEAFF. CDR3 in DNA: TGTGCCAGCAGCTTTGGGGGAGGCACTGAAGCTTTCTTT.